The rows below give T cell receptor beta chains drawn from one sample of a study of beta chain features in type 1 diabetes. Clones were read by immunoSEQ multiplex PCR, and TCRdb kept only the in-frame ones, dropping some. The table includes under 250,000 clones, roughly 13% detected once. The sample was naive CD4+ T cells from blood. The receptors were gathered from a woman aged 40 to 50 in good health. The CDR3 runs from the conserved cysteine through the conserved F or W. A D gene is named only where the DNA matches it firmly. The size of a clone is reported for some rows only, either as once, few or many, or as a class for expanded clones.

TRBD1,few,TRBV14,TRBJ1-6,CASSQMGQPLHF,TGTGCCAGCAGCCAAATGGGACAGCCACTCCACTTT
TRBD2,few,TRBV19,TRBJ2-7,CASSPRSSGSYEQYF,TGTGCCAGTAGTCCCAGGTCTAGCGGCTCCTACGAGCAGTACTTC
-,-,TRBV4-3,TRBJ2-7,CASSQVPRGSSYEQYF,TGCGCCAGCAGCCAAGTCCCGCGTGGGAGCTCCTACGAGCAGTACTTC
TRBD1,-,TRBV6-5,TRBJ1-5,CASRATGAINQPQHF,TGTGCCAGCAGAGCGACAGGGGCTATAAATCAGCCCCAGCATTTT
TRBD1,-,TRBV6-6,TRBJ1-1,CASSPRQGRQEAFF,TGTGCCAGCAGCCCTCGACAGGGGAGGCAAGAAGCTTTCTTT
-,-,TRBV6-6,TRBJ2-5,CASSPLRTERKTQYF,TGTGCCAGCAGTCCTCTACGGACAGAGCGAAAGACCCAGTACTTC
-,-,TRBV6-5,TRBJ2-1,CASWRLNEQFF,TGTGCCAGCTGGAGACTCAATGAGCAGTTCTTC
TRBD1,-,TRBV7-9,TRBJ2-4,CASSLRRNRDRAKNIQYF,TGTGCCAGCAGCTTAAGGAGGAATAGGGACAGGGCTAAAAACATTCAGTACTTC
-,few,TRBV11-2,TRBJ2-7,CASSLGWTSRGNPYEQYF,TGTGCCAGCAGCTTAGGTTGGACCTCGCGCGGGAACCCCTACGAGCAGTACTTC
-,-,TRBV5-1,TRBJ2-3,CASSEGTGTDTQYF,TGCGCCAGCAGCGAGGGGACTGGTACAGATACGCAGTATTTT
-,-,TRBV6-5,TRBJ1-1,CASSYRPRVGIEAFF,TGTGCCAGCAGTTACCGTCCGCGGGTAGGGATTGAAGCTTTCTTT
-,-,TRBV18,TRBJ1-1,CASSPGQDTEAFF,TGTGCCAGCTCTCCCGGCCAGGACACTGAAGCTTTCTTT
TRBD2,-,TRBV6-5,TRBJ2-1,CASKKPGLAVHEQFF,TGTGCCAGCAAGAAACCGGGACTAGCGGTACATGAGCAGTTCTTC